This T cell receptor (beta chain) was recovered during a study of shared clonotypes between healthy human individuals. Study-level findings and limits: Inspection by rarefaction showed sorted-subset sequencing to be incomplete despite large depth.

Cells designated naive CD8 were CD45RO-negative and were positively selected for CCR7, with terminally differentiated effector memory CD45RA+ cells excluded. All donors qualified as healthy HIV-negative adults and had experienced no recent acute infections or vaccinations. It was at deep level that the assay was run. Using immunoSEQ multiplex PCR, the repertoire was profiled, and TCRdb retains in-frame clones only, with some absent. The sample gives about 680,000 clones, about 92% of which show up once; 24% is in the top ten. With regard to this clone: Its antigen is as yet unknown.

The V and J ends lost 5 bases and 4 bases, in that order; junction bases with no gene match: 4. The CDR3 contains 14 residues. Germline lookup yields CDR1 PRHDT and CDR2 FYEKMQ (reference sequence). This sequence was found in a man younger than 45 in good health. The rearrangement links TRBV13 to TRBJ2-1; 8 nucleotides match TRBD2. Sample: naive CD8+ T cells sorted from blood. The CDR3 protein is CASSPTSEYNEQFF. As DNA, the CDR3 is TGTGCCAGCAGCCCGACTAGCGAGTACAATGAGCAGTTCTTC.